A single TCR beta chain is shown here with its context. No cognate antigen has been identified for it. The record has no base qualities; no much larger clone is one base away. The record originates from a study of cytomegalovirus exposure and HLA in healthy donors (dated by TCRdb to between 2016 and 2019). With respect to the entire study: According to an earlier analysis of a few hundred of the donors, 150 million to 200 million T cells yielded over 90 million unique TCR beta sequences and about 280 Gb of sequence data. The study combined high-throughput TCR immunosequencing, statistical association of individual TCRs with disease status, and machine learning to predict cytomegalovirus infection status. The study aimed to test whether signatures of past pathogen exposure could be identified by cataloging public T cell receptors. A later genetic analysis took genome-wide SNP genotypes for about 65% of the 666 donors and used that subset as a discovery cohort. An earlier analysis of some 500 of the donors used high-throughput TCR beta sequencing to judge whether each TCR beta V gene segment behaved as functional or pseudogenic. Using immunosequencing, the study profiled T cell repertoires from about 650 subjects and related those repertoires to cytomegalovirus serostatus. Of the approximately 400 genotyped donors, over 65% fell in the genetic ancestry cluster associated with self-reported Caucasian donors. In addition to the first cohort of 666 subjects, a separate validation cohort of approximately 130 different subjects was used. Class I and class II HLA loci were covered by the typing at four-digit resolution. Every repertoire in the discovery cohort had been generated on one and the same sequencing platform. On average, around 240,000 unique TCR beta nucleotide sequences were sequenced per donor among some 430 genotyped donors of the cohort, with roughly a sixth of those sequences being non-productive. Donor age, sex, ethnicity and CMV serostatus were compiled together with the repertoire data. Four or five DR-DQ haplotypes were handled as single units for association and clustering because linkage in the cohort was strong. In a later analysis, previously published TCR beta repertoires from 550 to 700 donors were re-analyzed and high-resolution HLA genotyping was added so that TCR occurrence patterns could be studied. The later analysis used no new phenotypic data to find candidate immune exposures, relying instead on TCR beta sequences and their occurrence across donors. The number of typed donors differed by locus: about 629-630 for A, B, C, DRB1 and DQB1; approximately 520 for DQA1; 606 for DPA1; and around 450 for DPB1. Approximately 300 gigabases of sequencing data and about 92 million unique TCR sequences made up an early release that covered around 640 HLA-typed donors.

The cohort comprised hundreds of healthy bone marrow donors. At the time of sampling, every cohort member was nominally healthy, though immune exposures that went unrecorded were likely present. The donor tested CMV seronegative, placing the donor among the roughly 340 seronegative members of the cohort. Every donor gave a peripheral blood sample, and the peripheral blood mononuclear cells from that sample were used for TCR beta sequencing. The Qiagen DNeasy Blood Extraction Kit was used to extract genomic DNA from the blood cell samples. Sequences SNHLY (CDR1) and FYNNEI (CDR2) are obtained from the germline V gene. Its CDR3 holds 13 amino acids, cysteine through phenylalanine. The only DNA kept is the CDR3, 39 bases in frame from the first base. What the authors observed across the whole study: Only TCR beta chains were sequenced in this cohort, and the absence of alpha or paired-chain data limited detectable features. In vitro tests confirmed that a few of the cytomegalovirus-associated TCR beta chains recognize cytomegalovirus antigens. The study listed 150 to 200 TCR beta chains as associated with cytomegalovirus. About 17 rarely observed V segments, including chromosome 9 orphons, were excluded from the earlier analysis of approximately 500 of the donors because counts were too low. Correlated functional status among segregating V segments might be attributable to linkage disequilibrium, but an unknown experimental factor could not be ruled out. Across donors, most TCR sequences were observed very rarely, whereas some public TCRs were present in many individuals. A later analysis found that TCR association rates varied across HLA loci, with DRB1 alleles showing the most associated TCRs and HLA-C alleles the fewest. It was suggested by the authors that the approach could potentially be generalized to other disease states and immunological phenotypes. For the cohort, immune exposure information was limited to CMV serostatus. According to a later genetic analysis, donors in an Asian-associated ancestry cluster had fewer N-insertions in productive TCRs than the roughly 670-donor mean. Cytomegalovirus status was reported to be diagnosed by the classifier with high specificity and sensitivity in both the original and validation cohorts. In a later analysis, several top co-occurrence clusters were reported to appear linked to parvovirus B19, influenza, CMV and Epstein-Barr virus. Sequencing depth was assumed to be roughly uniform across donors in the presence/absence analyses, though that assumption may not hold. Compared with equally common non-associated chains, HLA-associated TCR beta chains in a later analysis were more clonally expanded and had lower generation probabilities. A group of highly shared sequence variants was considered likely to be a technical artifact of the sequencing pipeline. Because the 87-base-pair reads could not distinguish some IMGT-functional V segments, including TRBV6-2 and TRBV6-3, those segments were excluded. HLA typing was unavailable for some donors at each locus, so association tests used only the typed subset. When HLA alleles, especially DR and DQ, strongly co-occurred, TCR associations were difficult to assign to individual alleles. In a later analysis, 15,000 to 20,000 TCR beta sequences were associated with specific HLA alleles at a false discovery rate of 0.05. In an earlier analysis of 500 to 650 of the donors, most TCR beta V segments appeared in productive rearrangements about 90% or about 30% of the time, broadly matching IMGT annotations. Most CMV-associated TCR beta chains appeared to be HLA-restricted in a later analysis, and the HLA associations seemed to be driven largely by CMV exposure. A later genetic analysis associated a missense DCLRE1C variant with V-gene and J-gene trimming of TCR beta chains, and an independent cohort replicated the association. A further reported finding was that TCR beta sequences accurately predicted the HLA-A and HLA-B alleles for most subjects in the first cohort.

Libraries were built with the immunoSEQ multiplex PCR assay. For the multiplex PCR, a mixture combining 60 forward primers for TCR Vbeta segments and 13 reverse primers for TCR Jbeta segments was used. The CDR3 region of rearranged TCR beta genes was amplified from genomic DNA by a multiplex PCR assay. Amplified TCR beta libraries were sequenced as 87-base-pair reads on the Illumina HiSeq System. The authors' pipeline ran thus. In a later analysis, tens of millions of unique TCR beta chains were counted across the 500 to 850 repertoires, and roughly 11 million of these chains were shared by at least two donors. Raw reads were error-corrected and collapsed into unique sequences with a nearest-neighbor algorithm that merged closely related sequences to remove PCR and sequencing errors. To assign V, D and J gene segments, CDR3 sequences were aligned to IMGT reference sequences. For a sequence to be retained, a match of at least six nucleotides was required to both a V gene segment and a J gene segment. A rearrangement was called productive if the CDR3 had no stop codons and remained in frame with V and J, and every other rearrangement was called non-productive. Following IMGT convention, CDR3 was defined as the stretch from the second conserved V-encoded cysteine to the conserved J-encoded phenylalanine. Sequences without an unambiguous match to a single V gene segment were excluded from the earlier analysis of over 500 of the donors. An earlier analysis of just under 600 of the donors called V segments functional above 56.7% productive rearrangements and segregating when the between-donor standard deviation exceeded 5%. To diagnose cytomegalovirus status from the catalog of TCR beta chain sequences, a statistical classification framework was built. V and J gene assignment, in a later analysis, came from comparing TCR nucleotide sequences with IMGT/GENE-DB human TR gene sequences. The TCRdist pipeline was used in a later analysis to assign CDR3 sequences and most-parsimonious VDJ recombination scenarios. In a later analysis, each TCR beta chain was defined by its CDR3 amino acid sequence together with its V-gene family, and reads lacking a unique V-gene family were excluded. In a later analysis, some 600 highly shared, low-generation-probability nucleotide sequences were removed to address suspected cross-contamination and a sequencing artifact. For each public chain, a later analysis derived a clonal expansion index from normalized ranks of inferred template counts within each repertoire. A later analysis computed generation probabilities with a VDJ recombination model fitted to out-of-frame rearrangements, and checked the results against IGoR. A later analysis scored TCR-TCR, TCR-HLA and TCR-CMV co-occurrence with hypergeometric tests, applying a repertoire-size bias correction to TCR pairs. A later analysis estimated false discovery rates by permuting HLA or CMV assignments 20 times. In a later analysis, co-occurring TCRs were grouped using DBSCAN, with TCRdist sequence similarity added in when clustering inside HLA-allele-positive subsets. Repertoires with fewer than 30,000 or more than 120,000 public chains were left out of co-occurrence clustering, as were five repertoires with anomalous nucleotide sharing. The source is immuneACCESS, and TCRdb retained only in-frame sequences with V and J called. Part of the clones is not carried over; for the studies checked, unresolved V genes explain less than half of this, and the remainder is unexplained. D and trimming were read from the DNA, whereas the V and J calls and clone size are those reported in that table. The sample table contains about 200,000 clones; only one count was recorded for more than 65% of them. The top ten clones comprise 1.5% to 2% of the sample.

The sequence links TRBV2 to TRBJ2-5; 8 of the junction bases match TRBD2. The end of the DNA is better explained by TRBJ2-7, so the J call may be wrong. This sequence was found in a man in his fifties or sixties in good health and CMV-seronegative. The source material was PBMCs. The CDR3 is CAGERERGHEQYF. The nucleotides read TGTGCCGGGGAGCGGGAGCGAGGCCACGAGCAGTACTTC.